Listed here are 5 T cell receptor beta chains from one sample, sequenced in a study of T cell responses to AZD1222 COVID-19 vaccine. Data came from immunoSEQ multiplex PCR; TCRdb stores just in-frame clones and leaves some out. The data show roughly 130,000 clones, 75% to 95% seen once. The sample consisted of peripheral blood, taken on day 0 of AZD1222 vaccination. All receptors derive from an adult in good health.

This clone was detected a few times. The rearrangement uses TRBV2 and TRBJ1-5, with 8 bases matching TRBD1. The V segment lost 4 bases and the J segment 2 bases; nucleotides outside the gene matches: 4. The CDR3 extends over 15 amino acids. From germline, CDR1 is SNHLY and CDR2 FYNNEI. As DNA, the CDR3 is TGTGCCAGCAGTGGGACAGGGCCTGGCAATCAGCCCCAGCATTTT. Residues: CASSGTGPGNQPQHF.

This chain joins TRBV6-5 and TRBJ1-6, with TRBD1 matching over 7 bases. The CDR3 has 14 amino acids. Trimming took 6 bases from V and 10 from J; bases not matched to a gene: 9. Germline V lookup: CDR1 MNHEY, CDR2 SVGAGI. The DNA for the CDR3 is TGTGCCAGCAGCCAGCGACAGGGATGGTCACCCCTCCACTTT. It codes for CASSQRQGWSPLHF.

The rearrangement joins TRBV6-5 to TRBJ1-1; D not resolved. Per the germline V gene, CDR1 is MNHEY and CDR2 is SVGAGI. The CDR3 covers 12 residues. V was pared by 6 bases and J by 0 bases, with 5 bases between. The CDR3 nucleotides are TGTGCCAGCAGCCCCGTGAACACTGAAGCTTTCTTT. The encoded protein is CASSPVNTEAFF.

CDR3: CASSLDRVNEQFF. For the CDR3, the DNA is TGCGCCAGCAGCTTGGACAGGGTCAATGAGCAGTTCTTC. The V and J genes are TRBV5-1 and TRBJ2-1; the D gene is possibly TRBD1 (6 bases). Per the germline V gene, CDR1 is SGHRS and CDR2 is YFSETQ. V dropped 0 bases and J dropped 6 bases, with 7 bases sitting between them. This CDR3 spans 13 amino acids.

This clone was counted a single time. This rearrangement joins TRBV29-1 to TRBJ1-2; the match to TRBD1 covers 10 bases. Unmatched junction bases numbered 13, after V lost 4 bases and J lost 5 bases. Germline loops: CDR1 SQVTM, CDR2 ANQGSEA. This CDR3 region has 16 residues. This CDR3 is CSVVGDRGVMGYGYTF. The CDR3 DNA is TGCAGCGTTGTTGGGGACAGGGGAGTGATGGGGTATGGCTACACCTTC.